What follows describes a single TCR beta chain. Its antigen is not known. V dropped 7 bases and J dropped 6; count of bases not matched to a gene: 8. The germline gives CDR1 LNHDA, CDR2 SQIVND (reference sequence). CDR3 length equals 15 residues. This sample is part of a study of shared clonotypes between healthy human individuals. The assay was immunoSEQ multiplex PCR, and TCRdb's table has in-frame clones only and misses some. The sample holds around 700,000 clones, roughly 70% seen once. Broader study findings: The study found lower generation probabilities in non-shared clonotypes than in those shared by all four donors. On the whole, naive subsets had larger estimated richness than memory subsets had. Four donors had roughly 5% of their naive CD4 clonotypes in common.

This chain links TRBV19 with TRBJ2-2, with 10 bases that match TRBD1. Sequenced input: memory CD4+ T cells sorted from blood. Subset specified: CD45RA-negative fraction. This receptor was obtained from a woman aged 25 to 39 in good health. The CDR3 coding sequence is TGTGCCAGTAATTTGGGACAGGGGTTGCCCGGGGAGCTGTTTTTT. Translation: CASNLGQGLPGELFF. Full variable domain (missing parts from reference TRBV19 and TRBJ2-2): DGGITQSPKYLFRKEGQNVTLSCEQNLNHDAMYWYRQDPGQGLRLIYYSQIVNDFQKGDIAEGYSVSREKKESFPLTVTSAQKNPTAFYLCASNLGQGLPGELFFGEGSRLTVL.